The present TCR beta chain was sequenced within a study of cytomegalovirus exposure and HLA in healthy donors. Unmatched junction bases numbered 3, after V lost 1 base and J lost 2 bases. Germline values: CDR1 SGDLS, CDR2 YYNGEE. This CDR3 has 15 residues. 13 Jbeta primers and 60 Vbeta primers were used for the PCR. TCRdb keeps only in-frame clones here, not all; method: immunoSEQ multiplex PCR. Of about 92,000 clones in the sample, over 75% were seen once. Input material: PBMCs. The TCR comes from a girl aged 2-10 years in good health and CMV-seropositive. V is TRBV9 and J is TRBJ2-5, with TRBD2 matching 9 bases. CDR3 in DNA: TGTGCCAGCAGCGTAAGTGCGGGAGGGCAAGAGACCCAGTACTTC. Amino acid sequence: CASSVSAGGQETQYF.